The clone carrying this TCR beta chain was counted only a few times. Its antigen is as yet unknown. With a J-beta primer mix and a sample-barcoded 5' primer, a second PCR ran about 7 to 12 cycles. Each cDNA molecule carried a tag from a template-switch adaptor that contained 12 random nucleotides. There were at least 3 million CDR3-containing paired-end reads obtained from each sample. TCRdb independently ran MiXCR on the 5' RACE reads; one entry per CDR3 protein. The sample shows some 710,000 distinct CDR3 sequences, 22% of them seen only once. The data belong to a study of blood T cells in healthy people across ages. Study-wide results and caveats: In older individuals, TCR beta diversity per million T cells was lower, falling roughly linearly with age.

Peripheral blood, roughly 9.3 milliliters per donor, was collected. V shed 10 bases and J shed 5 bases, with 17 bases lying between them. This CDR3 spans 13 amino acids. CDR1 and CDR2 from the germline V gene are MDHEN and SYDVKM. This chain joins TRBV28 and TRBJ1-2; D unclear. The sample taken for sequencing was blood. This receptor was identified in a man between 65 and 85 years old in good health. Here the CDR3 reads CATSLVGAYGYTF. The DNA for the CDR3 is TGTGCCACCAGCCTCGTAGGAGCTTATGGCTACACCTTC.